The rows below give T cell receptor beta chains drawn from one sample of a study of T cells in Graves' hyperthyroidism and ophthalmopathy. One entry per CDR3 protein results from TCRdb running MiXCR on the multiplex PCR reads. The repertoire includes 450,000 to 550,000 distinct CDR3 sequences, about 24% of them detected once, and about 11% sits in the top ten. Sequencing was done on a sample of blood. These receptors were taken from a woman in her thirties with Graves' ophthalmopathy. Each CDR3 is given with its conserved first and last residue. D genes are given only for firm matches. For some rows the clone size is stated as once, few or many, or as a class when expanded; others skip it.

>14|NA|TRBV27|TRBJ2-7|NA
TGTGCCAGCAACGACAAGGGCCCGCTACGAGAGCAGTACTTC
CASNDKGPLREQYF
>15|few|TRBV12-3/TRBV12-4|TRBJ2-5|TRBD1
TGTGCCAGCAGTAAACCGGGACAGGGACAAGAGACCCAGTACTTC
CASSKPGQGQETQYF
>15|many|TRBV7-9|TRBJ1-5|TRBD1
TGTGCCAGCAGCCTAGGACAGGGGCAAGGTCAGCCCCAGCATTTT
CASSLGQGQGQPQHF
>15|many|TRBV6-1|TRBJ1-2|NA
TGTGCCAGCAGTGAAGACGGGGGAGTTAACTATGGCTACACCTTC
CASSEDGGVNYGYTF
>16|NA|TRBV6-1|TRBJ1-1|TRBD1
TGTGCCAGCAGTGAAGCGGTAGGGGGCGCAGGTCTCGAAGCTTTCTTT
CASSEAVGGAGLEAFF
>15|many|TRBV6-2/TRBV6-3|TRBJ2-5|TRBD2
TGTGCCAGCAGCCCAGGACTAGCGGGGCTAGAGACCCAGTACTTC
CASSPGLAGLETQYF
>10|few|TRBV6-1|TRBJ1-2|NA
TGTGCCAGCATGTTCTATGGCTACACCTTC
CASMFYGYTF
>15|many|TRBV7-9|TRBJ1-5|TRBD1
TGTGCCAGCAGCTTAGGAGGACAGGGGAATCAGCCCCAGCATTTT
CASSLGGQGNQPQHF
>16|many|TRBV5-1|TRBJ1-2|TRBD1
TGCGCCAGCAGCACGGACAGGCCACAAGCTAACTATGGCTACACCTTC
CASSTDRPQANYGYTF
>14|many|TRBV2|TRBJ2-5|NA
TGTGCCAGCAGTGAAGTCAGAGACCAAGAGACCCAGTACTTC
CASSEVRDQETQYF
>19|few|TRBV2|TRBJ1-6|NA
TGTGCCAGCAGTGTTGAGGGATGGATCACGGACGCTCCGAATTCACCCCTCCACTTT
CASSVEGWITDAPNSPLHF
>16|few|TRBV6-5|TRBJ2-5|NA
TGTGCCAGCAGTTACGGGGTGGAGGGGTACCAAGAGACCCAGTACTTC
CASSYGVEGYQETQYF
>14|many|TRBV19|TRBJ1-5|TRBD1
TGTGCCAGTAGTGTCGACAGGGCCTATCAGCCCCAGCATTTT
CASSVDRAYQPQHF
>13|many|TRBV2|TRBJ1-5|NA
TGTGCCAGCAGGTTCATGATTGTACAGCCCCAGCATTTT
CASRFMIVQPQHF
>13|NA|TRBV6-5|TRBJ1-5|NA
TGTGCCAGCAGTTACGTTGAGGGTCAGCCCCAGCATTTT
CASSYVEGQPQHF
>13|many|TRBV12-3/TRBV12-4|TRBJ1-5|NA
TGTGCCAGCAGTTTTATGGGAAATCAGCCCCAGCATTTT
CASSFMGNQPQHF
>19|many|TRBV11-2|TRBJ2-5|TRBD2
TGTGCCAGCAGCTTAGCTCTACTAGCGGGGATCAACCGCCAAGAGACCCAGTACTTC
CASSLALLAGINRQETQYF
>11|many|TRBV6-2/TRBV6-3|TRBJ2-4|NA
TGTGCGGTAGGGCAGGCGGACATTCAGTACTTC
CAVGQADIQYF
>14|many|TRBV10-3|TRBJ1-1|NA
TGTGCCATCAGTGAGTCGACAGCGAACACTGAAGCTTTCTTT
CAISESTANTEAFF
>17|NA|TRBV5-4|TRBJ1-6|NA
TGTGCCAGCAGCTTGGTCGGGCCCCCCCGATCTGGTTCACCCCTCCACTTT
CASSLVGPPRSGSPLHF
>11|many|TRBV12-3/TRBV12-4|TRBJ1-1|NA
TGTGCCAGCAGCATGAACACTGAAGCTTTCTTT
CASSMNTEAFF
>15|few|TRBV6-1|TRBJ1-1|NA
TGTGCCAGCAGTGGCCTCAGGAAAAAGAACACTGAAGCTTTCTTT
CASSGLRKKNTEAFF
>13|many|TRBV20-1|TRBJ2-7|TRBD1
TGCAGTGCTAGAGGTGGGGACAGCTACGAGCAGTACTTC
CSARGGDSYEQYF
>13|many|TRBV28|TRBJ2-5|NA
TGTGCCAGCAGCCCCTGGGGGTTAGAGACCCAGTACTTC
CASSPWGLETQYF
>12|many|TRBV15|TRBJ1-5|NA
TGTGCCGCCAGCCAGTGGAATCAGCCCCAGCATTTT
CAASQWNQPQHF
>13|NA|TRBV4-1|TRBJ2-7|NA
TGCGCCAGCAGCCTCGGGACCTCGACCGAGCAGTACTTC
CASSLGTSTEQYF
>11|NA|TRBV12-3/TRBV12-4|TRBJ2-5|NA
TGTGCCAGCAGTTCCACGCGGACCCAGTACTTC
CASSSTRTQYF
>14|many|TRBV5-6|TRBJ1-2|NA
TGTGCCAGCAGCTTGATTAGACAGGACTATGGCTACACCTTC
CASSLIRQDYGYTF
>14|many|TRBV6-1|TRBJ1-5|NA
TGTGCCAGCAGGGGTGGACAGATCAATCAGCCCCAGCATTTT
CASRGGQINQPQHF
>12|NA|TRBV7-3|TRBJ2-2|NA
TGTGCCAGCAGCCAATTACCCGGGGAGCTGTTTTTT
CASSQLPGELFF
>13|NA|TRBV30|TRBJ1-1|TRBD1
TGTGCCTGGAGTCAAGACAGGGCTGGTGAAGCTTTCTTT
CAWSQDRAGEAFF
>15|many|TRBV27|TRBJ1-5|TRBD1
TGTGCCAGCGGCTCAGGGGGGAAAAGCAATCAGCCCCAGCATTTT
CASGSGGKSNQPQHF
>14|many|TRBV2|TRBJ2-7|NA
TGTGCCAGCAGTGCTAGGACGGAGGCCTACGAGCAGTACTTC
CASSARTEAYEQYF
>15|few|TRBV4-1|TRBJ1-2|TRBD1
TGCGCCAGCAGCCAAGAGGACAGGGGCTCCTATGGCTACACCTTC
CASSQEDRGSYGYTF
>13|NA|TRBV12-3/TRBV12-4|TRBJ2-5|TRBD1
TGTGCCAGCAGTATAGGGACAGGCAAGACCCAGTACTTC
CASSIGTGKTQYF
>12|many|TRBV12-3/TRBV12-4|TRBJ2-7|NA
TGTGCCAGCGGGGTCAGAAGGGACGAGCAGTACTTC
CASGVRRDEQYF
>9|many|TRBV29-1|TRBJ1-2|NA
TGCAGCGTTGAAAGCCCCGGCACCTTC
CSVESPGTF
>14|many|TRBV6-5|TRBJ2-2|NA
TGTGCCAGCAGTTACTCGCCCCACACCGGGGAGCTGTTTTTT
CASSYSPHTGELFF
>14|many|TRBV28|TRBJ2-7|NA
TGTGCCAGCAGGGGCGCTGGGTTCTCCTACGAGCAGTACTTC
CASRGAGFSYEQYF
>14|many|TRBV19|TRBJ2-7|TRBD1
TGTGCCAGTAGTGATCCCGGGACAGTTTACGAGCAGTACTTC
CASSDPGTVYEQYF
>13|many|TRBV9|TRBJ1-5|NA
TGTGCCAGCAGCGTAGATGGGTCTCAGCCCCAGCATTTT
CASSVDGSQPQHF
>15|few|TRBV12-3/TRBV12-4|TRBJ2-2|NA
TGTGCCAGCAGTTTGACAGGGGAGGGGGACGGGGAGCTGTTTTTT
CASSLTGEGDGELFF
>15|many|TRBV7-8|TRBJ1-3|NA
TGTGCCAGCAGCTGGGGGGGTCGGTCTGGAAACACCATATATTTT
CASSWGGRSGNTIYF
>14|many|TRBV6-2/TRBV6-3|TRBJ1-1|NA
TGTGCCAGCACCAGTGAGGGCTTGAACACTGAAGCTTTCTTT
CASTSEGLNTEAFF
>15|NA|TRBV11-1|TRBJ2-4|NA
TGTGCCAGCAGCCAGCTCAGAACAGCCAAAAACATTCAGTACTTC
CASSQLRTAKNIQYF
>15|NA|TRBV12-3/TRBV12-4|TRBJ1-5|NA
TGTGCCAGCAGTTTCGGATCGCAGGGTCGTCAGCCCCAGCATTTT
CASSFGSQGRQPQHF
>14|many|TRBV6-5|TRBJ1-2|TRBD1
TGTGCCAGCAGTCGGGACAGGGGATTCGACGGCTACACCTTC
CASSRDRGFDGYTF
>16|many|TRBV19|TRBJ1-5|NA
TGTGCCAGTAGTATGGGGACACCTTATAGCAATCAGCCCCAGCATTTT
CASSMGTPYSNQPQHF